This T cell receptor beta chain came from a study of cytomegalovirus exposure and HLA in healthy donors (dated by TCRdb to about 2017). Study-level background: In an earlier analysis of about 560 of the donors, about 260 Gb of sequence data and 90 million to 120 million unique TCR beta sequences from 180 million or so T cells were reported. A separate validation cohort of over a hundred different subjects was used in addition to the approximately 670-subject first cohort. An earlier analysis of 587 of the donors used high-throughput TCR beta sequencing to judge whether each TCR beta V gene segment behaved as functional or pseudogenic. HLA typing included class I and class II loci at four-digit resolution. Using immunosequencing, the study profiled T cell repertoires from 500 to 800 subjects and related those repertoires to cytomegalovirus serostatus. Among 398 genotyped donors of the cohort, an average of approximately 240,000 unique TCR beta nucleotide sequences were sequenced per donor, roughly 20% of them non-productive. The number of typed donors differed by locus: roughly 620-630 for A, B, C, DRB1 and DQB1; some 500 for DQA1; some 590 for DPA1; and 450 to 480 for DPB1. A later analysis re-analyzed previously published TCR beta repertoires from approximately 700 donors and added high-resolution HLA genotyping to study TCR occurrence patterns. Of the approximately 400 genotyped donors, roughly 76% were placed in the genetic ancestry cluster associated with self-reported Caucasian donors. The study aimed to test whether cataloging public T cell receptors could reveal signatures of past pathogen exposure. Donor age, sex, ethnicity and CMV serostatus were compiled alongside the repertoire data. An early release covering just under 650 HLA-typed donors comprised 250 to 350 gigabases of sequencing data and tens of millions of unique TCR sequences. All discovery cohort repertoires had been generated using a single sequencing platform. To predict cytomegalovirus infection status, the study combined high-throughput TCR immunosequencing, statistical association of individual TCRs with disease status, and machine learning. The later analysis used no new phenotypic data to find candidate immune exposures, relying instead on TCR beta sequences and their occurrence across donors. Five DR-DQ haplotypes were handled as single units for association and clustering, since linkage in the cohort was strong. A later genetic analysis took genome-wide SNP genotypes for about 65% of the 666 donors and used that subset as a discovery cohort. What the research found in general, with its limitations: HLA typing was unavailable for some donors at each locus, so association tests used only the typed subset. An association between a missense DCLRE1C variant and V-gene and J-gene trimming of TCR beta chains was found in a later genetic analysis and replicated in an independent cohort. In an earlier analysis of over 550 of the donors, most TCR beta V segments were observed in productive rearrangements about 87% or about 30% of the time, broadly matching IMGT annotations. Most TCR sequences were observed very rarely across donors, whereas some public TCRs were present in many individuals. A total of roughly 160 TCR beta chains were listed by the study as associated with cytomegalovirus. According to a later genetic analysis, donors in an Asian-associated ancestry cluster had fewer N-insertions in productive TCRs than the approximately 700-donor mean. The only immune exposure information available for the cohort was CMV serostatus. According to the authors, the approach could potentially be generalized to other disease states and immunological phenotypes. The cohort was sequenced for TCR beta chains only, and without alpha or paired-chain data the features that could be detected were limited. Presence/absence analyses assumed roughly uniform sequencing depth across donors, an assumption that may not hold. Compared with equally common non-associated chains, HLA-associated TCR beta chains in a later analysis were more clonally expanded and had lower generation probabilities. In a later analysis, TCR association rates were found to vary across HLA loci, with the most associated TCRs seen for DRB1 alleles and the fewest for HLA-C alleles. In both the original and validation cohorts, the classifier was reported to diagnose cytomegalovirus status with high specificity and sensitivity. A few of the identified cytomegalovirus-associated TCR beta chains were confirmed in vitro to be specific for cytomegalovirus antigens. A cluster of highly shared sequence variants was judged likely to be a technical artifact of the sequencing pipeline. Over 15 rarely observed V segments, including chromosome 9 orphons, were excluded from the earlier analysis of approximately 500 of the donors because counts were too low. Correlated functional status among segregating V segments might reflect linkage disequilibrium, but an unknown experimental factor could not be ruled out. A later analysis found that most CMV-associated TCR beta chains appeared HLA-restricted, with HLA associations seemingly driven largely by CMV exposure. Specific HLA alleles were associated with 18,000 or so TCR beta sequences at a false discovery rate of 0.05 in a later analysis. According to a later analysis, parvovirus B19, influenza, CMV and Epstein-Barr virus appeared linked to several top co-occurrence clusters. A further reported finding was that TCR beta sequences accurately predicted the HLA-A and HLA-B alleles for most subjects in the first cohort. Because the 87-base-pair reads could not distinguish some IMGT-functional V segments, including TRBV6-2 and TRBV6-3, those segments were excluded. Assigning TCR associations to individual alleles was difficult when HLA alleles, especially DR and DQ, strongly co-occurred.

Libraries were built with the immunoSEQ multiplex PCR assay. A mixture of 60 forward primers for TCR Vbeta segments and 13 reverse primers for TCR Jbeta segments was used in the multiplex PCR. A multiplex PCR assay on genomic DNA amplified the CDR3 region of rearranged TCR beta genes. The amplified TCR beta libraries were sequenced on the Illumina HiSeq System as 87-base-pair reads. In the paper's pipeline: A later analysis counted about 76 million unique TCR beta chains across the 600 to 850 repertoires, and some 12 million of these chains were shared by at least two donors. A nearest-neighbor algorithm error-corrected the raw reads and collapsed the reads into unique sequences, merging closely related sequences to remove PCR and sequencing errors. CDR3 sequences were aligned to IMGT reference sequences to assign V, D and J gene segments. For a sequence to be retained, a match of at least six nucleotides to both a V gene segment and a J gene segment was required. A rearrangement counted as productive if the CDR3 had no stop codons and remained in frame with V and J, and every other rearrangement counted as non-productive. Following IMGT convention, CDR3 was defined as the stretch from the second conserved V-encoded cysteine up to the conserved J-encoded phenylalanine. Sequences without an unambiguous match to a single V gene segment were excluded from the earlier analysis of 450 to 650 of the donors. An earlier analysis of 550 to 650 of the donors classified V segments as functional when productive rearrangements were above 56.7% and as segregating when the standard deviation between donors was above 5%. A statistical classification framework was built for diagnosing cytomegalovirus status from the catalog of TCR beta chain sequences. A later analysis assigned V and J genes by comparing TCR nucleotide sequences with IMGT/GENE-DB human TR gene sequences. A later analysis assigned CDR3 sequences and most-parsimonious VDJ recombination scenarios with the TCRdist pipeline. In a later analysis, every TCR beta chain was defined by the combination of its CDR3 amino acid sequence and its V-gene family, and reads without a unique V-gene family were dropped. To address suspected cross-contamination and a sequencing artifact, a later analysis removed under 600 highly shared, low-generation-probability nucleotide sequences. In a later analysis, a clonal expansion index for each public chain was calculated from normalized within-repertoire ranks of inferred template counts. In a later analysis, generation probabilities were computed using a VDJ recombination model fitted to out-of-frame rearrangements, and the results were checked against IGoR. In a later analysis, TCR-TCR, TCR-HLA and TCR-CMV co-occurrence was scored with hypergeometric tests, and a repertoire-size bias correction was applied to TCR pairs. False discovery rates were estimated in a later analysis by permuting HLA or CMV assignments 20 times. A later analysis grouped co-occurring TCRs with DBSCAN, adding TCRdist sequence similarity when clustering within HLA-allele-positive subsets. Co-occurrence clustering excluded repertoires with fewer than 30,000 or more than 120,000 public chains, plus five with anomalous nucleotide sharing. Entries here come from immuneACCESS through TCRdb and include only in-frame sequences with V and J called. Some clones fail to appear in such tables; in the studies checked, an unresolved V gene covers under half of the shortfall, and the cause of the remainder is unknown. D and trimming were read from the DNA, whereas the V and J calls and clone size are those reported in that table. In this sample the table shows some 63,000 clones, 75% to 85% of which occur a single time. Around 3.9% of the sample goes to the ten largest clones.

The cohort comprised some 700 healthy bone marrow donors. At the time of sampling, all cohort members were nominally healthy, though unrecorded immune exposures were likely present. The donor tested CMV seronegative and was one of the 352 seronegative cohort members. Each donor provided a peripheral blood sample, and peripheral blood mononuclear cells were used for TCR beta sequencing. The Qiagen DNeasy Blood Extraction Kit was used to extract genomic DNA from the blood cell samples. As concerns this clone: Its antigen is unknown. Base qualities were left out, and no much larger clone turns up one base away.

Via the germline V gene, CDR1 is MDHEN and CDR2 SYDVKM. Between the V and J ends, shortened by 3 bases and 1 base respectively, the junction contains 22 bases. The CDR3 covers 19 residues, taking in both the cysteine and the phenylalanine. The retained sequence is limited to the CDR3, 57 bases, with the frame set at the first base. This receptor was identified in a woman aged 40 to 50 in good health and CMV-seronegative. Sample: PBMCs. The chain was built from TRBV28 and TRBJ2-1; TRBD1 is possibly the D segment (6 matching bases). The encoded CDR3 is CASSLIFVSGTPSYNEQFF. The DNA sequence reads TGTGCCAGCAGTTTGATATTCGTTTCCGGGACACCTTCCTACAATGAGCAGTTCTTC.